This T cell receptor beta chain appears in the sequencing data of a study of glioma-infiltrating T cells. General observations from the study: Gliomas, especially low-grade, showed above-expected tissue-blood divergence; non-neoplastic patients showed below. CDR3 overlap between tissue and blood was very small.

In germline, CDR1 is MNHNS, CDR2 SASEGT. This CDR3 region has 10 residues. V gave up 10 bases and J gave up 11 bases; unmatched junction bases: 5. This clonotype was counted many times. Its target is not known. The iRepertoire nested amplicon-rescue multiplex PCR amplified TCR alpha and beta CDR3s from RNA. For one-step reverse transcription and amplification, about 90-450 ng of tissue mRNA or PBMC total RNA was used. From the multiplex PCR reads, TCRdb called clonotypes with MiXCR, one entry per CDR3 protein. The sample yields fewer than 200,000 distinct CDR3 sequences, over 30% seen once. V and J are TRBV6-1 and TRBJ2-3, with 8 bases fitting TRBD2. Sequenced sample: glioma tissue, nonneoplastic brain tissue, or PBMCs (not recorded which). This TCR was recovered from a human donor with low-grade glioma or glioblastoma, undergoing nonglioma brain surgery, or in good health (not recorded which). The CDR3 protein is CATQGTRQYF. The CDR3 nucleotides read TGTGCCACCCAAGGGACTAGGCAGTATTTT.